Shown below are 21 T cell receptor beta chains from a single sample sequenced in a study of technical replicates of blood from a handful of donors. Measured with immunoSEQ multiplex PCR; TCRdb has only the in-frame clones, and not every one. This table holds under 85,000 clones, approximately 83% found once. The sample consisted of PBMCs. These receptors were collected from a human donor in good health. Some clones in this sample may be carry-over from other donors' samples.

V is TRBV27 and J is TRBJ2-1; D possibly corresponds to TRBD1 (5 bases). The CDR3 runs to 14 residues. The V gene lost 1 base and the J gene lost 8 bases, with 12 bases spanning the gap. CDR1 MNHEY and CDR2 SMNVEV come from the germline V gene (reference sequence). CDR3 bases: TGTGCCAGCAGTTTATTTGCCAGGGTCCATGAGCAGTTCTTC. Encoded protein: CASSLFARVHEQFF.

Here the CDR3 reads CASSPYRQGLSYEQYF. As DNA, the CDR3 is TGCGCCAGCAGCCCGTATCGACAGGGCCTCTCCTACGAGCAGTACTTC. This chain joins TRBV5-1 and TRBJ2-7, with TRBD1 matching 7 bases. V dropped 4 bases and J dropped 0; count of bases not matched to a gene: 10. This CDR3 has 16 residues. Germline CDR1 reads SGHRS; CDR2 reads YFSETQ.

This chain links TRBV5-1 with TRBJ2-5; 7 bases align to TRBD1. Germline CDR1 reads SGHRS; CDR2 reads YFSETQ. The CDR3 is 14 amino acids. Losses at the gene ends were 4 bases for V and 7 bases for J; bases not matched to a gene: 10. DNA of the CDR3: TGCGCCAGCAGCCCACCGGGACAGCAGGGGACCCAGTACTTC. It specifies CASSPPGQQGTQYF. The whole variable domain, remainder taken from reference TRBV5-1 and TRBJ2-5, is KAGVTQTPRYLIKTRGQQVTLSCSPISGHRSVSWYQQTPGQGLQFLFEYFSETQRNKGNFPGRFSGRQFSNSRSEMNVSTLELGDSALYLCASSPPGQQGTQYFGPGTRLLVL.

This chain uses TRBV7-3 with TRBJ2-2; possibly TRBD1 for D (5 bases). The germline V gene has CDR1 SGHTA and CDR2 FQGTGA. V was cut by 5 bases and J by 2 bases, with 15 bases left in between. This CDR3 has 16 amino acids. CDR3 sequence reads: CASSRTTGHNTGELFF. The CDR3 DNA reads TGTGCCAGCAGCCGAACCACCGGACACAACACCGGGGAGCTGTTTTTT.

The J gene is TRBJ1-2, the V gene TRBV4-2; no clear D. V lost 0 bases and J 8 bases, leaving 13 bases between the germline ends. There are 14 residues in the CDR3. The germline CDR1 and CDR2 sequences are LGHNA and YNFKEQ. The CDR3 nucleotides are TGTGCCAGCAGCCAAGAGGGCAGGAGGTACGGCTACACCTTC. Its translation: CASSQEGRRYGYTF.

The chain has TRBV2 and TRBJ2-5, with D maybe TRBD1 (6 bases). V was trimmed by 4 bases and J by 4 bases, leaving 10 bases between them. The CDR3 is 13 amino acids. Germline CDR1 SNHLY, CDR2 FYNNEI. In DNA form, the CDR3 reads TGTGCCAGCAGTGCGGCCAGGGGAGAGACCCAGTACTTC. This codes for CASSAARGETQYF.

This clone was seen more than once but under ten times. The genes are TRBV7-9 and TRBJ2-6; D is undetermined. V was cut by 1 base and J by 0 bases, with 7 bases left in between. CDR3 length: 16 amino acids. Looked up from germline, CDR1 is SEHNR and CDR2 is FQNEAQ (reference sequence). The CDR3 coding sequence is TGTGCCAGCAGCTTAGATGGCAGCTCTGGGGCCAACGTCCTGACTTTC. As protein: CASSLDGSSGANVLTF. Based on the CDR3 plus reference TRBV7-9 and TRBJ2-6, the full variable domain is DTGVSQNPRHKITKRGQNVTFRCDPISEHNRLYWYRQTLGQGPEFLTYFQNEAQLEKSRLLSDRFSAERPKGSFSTLEIQRTEQGDSAMYLCASSLDGSSGANVLTFGAGSRLTVL.

The J gene is TRBJ2-5, the V gene TRBV30, with 7 bases identical to TRBD1. Trimming took 0 bases from V and 5 from J; bases not matched to a gene: 9. Germline values: CDR1 GTSNPN, CDR2 SVGIG (reference sequence). This CDR3 contains 15 residues. CDR3 amino acids: CAWSVPAGGWETQYF. CDR3 coding DNA: TGTGCCTGGAGTGTACCGGCAGGGGGTTGGGAGACCCAGTACTTC.

This chain connects TRBV7-7 to TRBJ1-5, with D perhaps TRBD1 (5 bases). The CDR3 has 14 amino acids. Germline V gives CDR1 SSHAT, CDR2 FNYEAQ (reference sequence). The V end lost 5 bases, the J end lost 7 bases, and 15 bases lay between the germline ends. This chain's CDR3 is CASSRGAPIQPQHF. CDR3 DNA sequence: TGTGCCAGCAGCCGCGGGGCCCCAATCCAGCCCCAGCATTTT. Together with reference TRBV7-7 and TRBJ1-5, the CDR3 gives the full variable domain: GAGVSQSPRYKVTKRGQDVTLRCDPISSHATLYWYQQALGQGPEFLTYFNYEAQPDKSGLPSDRFSAERPEGSISTLTIQRTEQRDSAMYRCASSRGAPIQPQHFGDGTRLSIL.

There are many counts of this clone. This chain uses TRBV6-5 with TRBJ1-1; D uncertain. V dropped 4 bases and J dropped 7 bases, with 10 bases sitting between them. The CDR3 is made up of 12 amino acids. Germline CDR1 MNHEY, CDR2 SVGAGI. CDR3 DNA: TGTGCCAGCAGTTCCATCACTTATGAAGCTTTCTTT. This sequence encodes CASSSITYEAFF.

The rearrangement joins TRBV30 to TRBJ2-2; a possible D gene is TRBD2 (6 bases). V lost 3 bases, J lost 8 bases, and 13 bases lay in between. This CDR3 contains 13 residues. Per the germline V gene, CDR1 is GTSNPN and CDR2 is SVGIG (reference sequence). The CDR3 nucleotides are TGTGCCTGGAGGTCGGAGGGGCTGGGGGAGCTGTTTTTT. Translated, it gives CAWRSEGLGELFF.

CDR3 in DNA: TGTGCCAGCAGCATTACCGGGACAGCTAACACTGAAGCTTTCTTT. Translation gives CASSITGTANTEAFF. The chain joins TRBV2 to TRBJ1-1, with TRBD1 matching 7 bases. This CDR3 comprises 15 residues. Per the germline V gene, CDR1 is SNHLY and CDR2 is FYNNEI. Trimming at V came to 6 bases and at J to 2 bases, leaving 9 bases not matched to a gene.

V and J are TRBV2 and TRBJ1-2; 8 positions match TRBD1. Germline lookup yields CDR1 SNHLY and CDR2 FYNNEI. Trimming removed 7 bases from V and 5 bases from J; junction bases left unmatched: 9. CDR3 length: 14 residues. CDR3 region: CASKSSGGGYGYTF. The CDR3 DNA follows: TGTGCCAGCAAATCATCAGGGGGCGGGTATGGCTACACCTTC. Full variable domain (rest looked up from reference TRBV2 and TRBJ1-2): EPEVTQTPSHQVTQMGQEVILRCVPISNHLYFYWYRQILGQKVEFLVSFYNNEISEKSEIFDDQFSVERPDGSNFTLKIRSTKLEDSAMYFCASKSSGGGYGYTFGSGTRLTVV.

The gene calls are TRBV4-2 and TRBJ2-7, with a tentative D call TRBD1 (5 bases). Looked up from germline, CDR1 is LGHNA and CDR2 is YNFKEQ. The CDR3 runs 14 residues. The V gene lost 1 base and the J gene lost 2 bases, with 9 bases spanning the gap. The CDR3 is CASSQVGQTYEQYF. The CDR3 DNA sequence: TGTGCCAGCAGCCAAGTGGGGCAAACCTACGAGCAGTACTTC.

V usage is TRBV10-3 and J usage is TRBJ2-3, with 7 bases fitting TRBD2. V trimming: 3 bases; J trimming: 2 bases; junction bases outside the gene matches: 5. The CDR3 loop spans 15 amino acids. Germline CDR1 and CDR2: ENHRY and SYGVKD. CDR3 DNA: TGTGCCATCAGTGATCCAGCGGGAAACACAGATACGCAGTATTTT. Residues: CAISDPAGNTDTQYF.

The chain recombines TRBV9 with TRBJ2-3; D may be TRBD2 (6 bases). Trimming took 4 bases from V and 0 from J, leaving 18 bases between them. Germline V gene data show CDR1 as SGDLS and CDR2 as YYNGEE. The CDR3 sequence is 17 residues long. In nucleotides, the CDR3 is TGTGCCAGCAGCCCTAGTTCTTGGCGGGGCAGCACAGATACGCAGTATTTT. Its translation: CASSPSSWRGSTDTQYF.

The CDR3 here is CASSFSRTSGRASGETQYF. The CDR3 DNA reads as TGTGCCAGCAGCTTTTCCAGGACTAGCGGGAGGGCGTCCGGGGAGACCCAGTACTTC. This chain joins TRBV7-2 and TRBJ2-5, with 15 bases identical to TRBD2. Germline trimming cut 3 bases from V and 5 bases from J; bases unmatched to any gene: 13. The length of the CDR3 is 19 residues. CDR1 and CDR2 from the germline V gene are SGHTA and FQGNSA.

V and J are TRBV5-8 and TRBJ1-5; D not certain. The CDR3 is made up of 15 amino acids. Germline CDR1 reads SGHTS; CDR2 reads YDEGEE. V was pared by 3 bases and J by 6 bases, with 16 bases between. DNA of the CDR3: TGTGCCAGCAGCTATGGACCCTACGGGAGTCAGCCCCAGCATTTT. Its protein product is CASSYGPYGSQPQHF. The full variable domain, rest sourced from reference TRBV5-8 and TRBJ1-5, is EAGVTQSPTHLIKTRGQQATLRCSPISGHTSVYWYQQALGLGLQFLLWYDEGEERNRGNFPPRFSGRQFPNYSSELNVNALELEDSALYLCASSYGPYGSQPQHFGDGTRLSIL.

This chain joins TRBV4-2 and TRBJ2-1; 8 bases fit TRBD2. The V segment lost 4 bases and the J segment 4 bases; nucleotides outside the gene matches: 0. The CDR3 is made up of 13 amino acids. CDR1 and CDR2 from the germline V gene are LGHNA and YNFKEQ. DNA for the CDR3: TGTGCCAGCAGCCGCGGGGGGTACAATGAGCAGTTCTTC. Residues: CASSRGGYNEQFF.

The V call is TRBV11-2, the J call TRBJ1-2, with D possibly matching TRBD1 (5 bases). This CDR3 has 14 residues. Germline CDR1 and CDR2: SGHAT and FQNNGV. Trimming removed 1 base from V and 4 bases from J, with 10 bases in between. The CDR3 reads CASSLGRGVYGYTF. As DNA, the CDR3 is TGTGCCAGCAGCTTAGGGCGGGGGGTCTATGGCTACACCTTC.

The J gene is TRBJ1-2, the V gene TRBV7-2; no reliable D call. The germline V and J ends were trimmed by 7 bases and 5 bases, with 11 bases remaining between them. Germline CDR1 reads SGHTA; CDR2 reads FQGNSA. The CDR3 is 12 amino acids. The CDR3 protein is CASNPGRYGYTF. The CDR3 nucleotides are TGTGCCAGCAACCCGGGGAGGTATGGCTACACCTTC.